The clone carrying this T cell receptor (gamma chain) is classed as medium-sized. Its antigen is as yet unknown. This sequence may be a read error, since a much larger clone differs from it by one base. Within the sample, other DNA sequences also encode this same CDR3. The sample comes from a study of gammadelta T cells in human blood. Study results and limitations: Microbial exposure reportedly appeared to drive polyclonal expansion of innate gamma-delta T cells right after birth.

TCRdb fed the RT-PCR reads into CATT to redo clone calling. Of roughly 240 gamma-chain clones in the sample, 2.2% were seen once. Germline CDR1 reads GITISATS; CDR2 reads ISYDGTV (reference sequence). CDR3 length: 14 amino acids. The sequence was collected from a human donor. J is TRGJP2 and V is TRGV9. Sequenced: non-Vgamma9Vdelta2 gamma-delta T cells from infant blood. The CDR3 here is CALWEPRSDWIKTF. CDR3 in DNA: TGTGCATTGTGGGAGCCTCGTAGTGATTGGATCAAGACGTTT.